These 10 T cell receptor beta chains originate from one sample sequenced in a study of post-analysis software for immune sequencing data. The library was made from cDNA and included unique molecular identifiers. TCRdb processed the PCR reads anew with MiXCR; each CDR3 protein has one entry. The data show under 200,000 distinct CDR3 sequences, 29% seen once. Their antigens are not known. General study results and limits: Controls had lower frequencies than patients of four or five TRBV segments, which included TRBV5-6, TRBV5-1 and TRBV20-1.

The sequencing sample was made of blood. The receptors were gathered from a girl under 18 with multiple sclerosis.

This clonotype has at least ten counts. V is TRBV29-1 and J is TRBJ2-1; 7 bases line up with TRBD1. V lost 7 bases, J lost 9 bases, and 9 bases stayed unmatched. The germline gives CDR1 SQVTM, CDR2 ANQGSEA. The CDR3 loop spans 12 amino acids. The DNA for the CDR3 is TGCAGCGGTGGGACAGCCCGAGGTGAGCAGTTCTTC. It specifies CSGGTARGEQFF.

This clonotype was counted only a few times. This chain links TRBV6-5 with TRBJ2-2, with 7 bases fitting TRBD1. This CDR3 contains 14 residues. The germline CDR1 and CDR2 sequences are MNHEY and SVGAGI. Trimming removed 4 bases from V and 8 bases from J; junction bases left unmatched: 7. The CDR3: CASSLQTGLGELFF. The CDR3 coding sequence is TGTGCCAGCAGTTTACAGACAGGGTTGGGGGAGCTGTTTTTT.

This clonotype showed up just a few times. The chain recombines TRBV9 with TRBJ2-5, with D possibly TRBD1 on 6 matching bases. From germline, CDR1 is SGDLS and CDR2 YYNGEE. The V gene lost 4 bases and the J gene lost 1 base, with 11 bases spanning the gap. CDR3 size: 14 residues. In nucleotides, the CDR3 is TGTGCCAGCAGCACACGACAGGCCCAAGAGACCCAGTACTTC. Translation: CASSTRQAQETQYF.

Worth noting for this clonotype: At one boundary the junction diverges from the germline segment, which might be a read error. The chain has TRBV5-1 and TRBJ2-3; the match to TRBD2 covers 11 bases. From germline, CDR1 is SGHRS and CDR2 YFSETQ. This CDR3 has 16 residues. DNA of the CDR3: TGCACCAGCAGCTTGGCCGTTAGCGGGGGGGCAGATACGCAGTATTTT. Translating gives CTSSLAVSGGADTQYF.

This chain connects TRBV7-9 to TRBJ1-1, with TRBD1 matching 10 bases. Per the germline V gene, CDR1 is SEHNR and CDR2 is FQNEAQ (reference sequence). V was clipped by 5 bases and J by 2 bases; unmatched bases: 2. This CDR3 region has 14 residues. The CDR3 protein is CASSRDRGNTEAFF. The CDR3 DNA follows: TGTGCCAGCAGCCGGGACAGGGGTAACACTGAAGCTTTCTTT.

This clonotype was found many times. This chain uses TRBV29-1 with TRBJ2-1, with 9 bases lining up with TRBD1. Germline CDR1 is SQVTM and CDR2 is ANQGSEA. V shed 6 bases, J shed 7 bases, and the junction held 4 bases outside the gene matches. The CDR3 spans 12 residues. CDR3 protein: CSVGTGWNEQFF. Here the CDR3 DNA reads TGCAGCGTGGGGACAGGGTGGAATGAGCAGTTCTTC.

Concerning this clonotype: A single base separates this from a much larger clone, so it may be a read error. The chain joins TRBV6-5 to TRBJ2-7; tentatively, D is TRBD1 (6 bases). Germline V CDR1 and CDR2: MNHEY, SVGAGI. Trimming removed 8 bases at V and 1 base at J, with 18 bases between. The CDR3 extends over 15 amino acids. CDR3: CASFLGAPPSYEQYF. For the CDR3, the DNA is TGTGCCAGCTTCCTGGGGGCACCCCCTTCCTACGAGCAGTACTTC.

In this sample, this clonotype turned up a few times. The chain carries TRBV5-1 and TRBJ2-1; a possible D gene is TRBD1 (5 bases). Germline assignment: CDR1 SGHRS and CDR2 YFSETQ. This CDR3 contains 15 residues. The germline V and J ends were trimmed by 5 bases and 0 bases, with 12 bases remaining between them. The CDR3 sequence: CASRDTLSSYNEQFF. The CDR3 DNA is TGCGCCAGCAGGGACACCCTTTCCTCCTACAATGAGCAGTTCTTC.

The chain has TRBV5-1 and TRBJ2-7, with D possibly being TRBD1 or TRBD2 (5 bases each). The CDR3 totals 15 residues. The V end was cut by 4 bases, the J end by 2 bases, with 16 bases between. CDR1 SGHRS and CDR2 YFSETQ come from the germline V gene. CDR3 region: CASSVWDPEAYEQYF. In DNA form, the CDR3 reads TGCGCCAGCAGCGTGTGGGACCCGGAGGCCTACGAGCAGTACTTC.

This clonotype was picked up many times. This rearrangement joins TRBV28 to TRBJ2-7; 7 bases map to TRBD1. The CDR3 sequence is 14 residues long. Germline CDR1 reads MDHEN; CDR2 reads SYDVKM. Trimming took 8 bases from V and 0 from J; bases not matched to a gene: 7. This CDR3 reads CASEARQGSYEQYF. The CDR3 bases are TGTGCCAGCGAAGCCAGACAGGGCTCCTACGAGCAGTACTTC.